This T cell receptor beta chain was documented in a study of T cells in Graves' hyperthyroidism and ophthalmopathy. The study, taken as a whole, reports: Model predictions of ophthalmopathy came a median about 6.3 months before onset.

This CDR3 comprises 14 residues. The germline V gene has CDR1 MDHEN and CDR2 SYDVKM. As regards this clonotype: Its antigen remains unknown. Relative to the germline gene, one junction end is altered; a read error may explain this.

Not enrolled were patients with uncontrolled infection, other autoimmune disease, pregnancy or lactation. Amplified regions were TCR beta CDR3 sequences from RNA transcripts. HTBI primers were used for first-round RT-PCR of the TCR CDR3. TCRdb used MiXCR to reprocess the multiplex PCR reads, holding one entry per CDR3 protein. This sample yields hundreds of thousands of distinct CDR3 sequences, of which about 18% are seen a single time; 3% to 4.5% belongs to the top ten. The sequenced sample was blood. The chain has TRBV28 and TRBJ1-1; D gene unclear. This receptor was identified in a woman aged 18-29 years with Graves' hyperthyroidism. The CDR3 loop reads CASSGTVLDTDAFF. CDR3 coding DNA: TGTGCCAGCAGCGGAACAGTGTTAGACACTGATGCTTTCTTT. The full variable domain, completed using reference TRBV28 and TRBJ1-1, is DVKVTQSSRYLVKRTGEKVFLECVQDMDHENMFWYRQDPGLGLRLIYFSYDVKMKEKGDIPEGYSVSREKKERFSLILESASTNQTSMYLCASSGTVLDTDAFFGQGTRLTVV.